Listed below are T cell receptor beta chains from one sample, sequenced in a study of blood T cell repertoires in COVID-19. The protocol was immunoSEQ multiplex PCR, while the TCRdb copy is restricted to in-frame clones and leaves out a portion. The data show approximately 160,000 clones, around 85% seen once. The sample comprised peripheral blood. The receptors were sampled from an older woman with acute or convalescent COVID-19. Both conserved end residues are part of each CDR3.

TRBV7-2,TRBJ2-7,CASSPRDRRDEQYF
TRBV4-3,TRBJ2-2,CASSQVLTGGANTGELFF
TRBV18,TRBJ2-1,CASSSRGTYNEQFF
TRBV5-1,TRBJ1-4,CASSVEVSEKLFF
TRBV5-6,TRBJ1-3,CASSLGTVGNTIYF
TRBV28,TRBJ1-6,CASRLQGANSPLHF
TRBV7-2,TRBJ2-1,CASSRATGSNKVNEQFF
TRBV3-1/TRBV3-2,TRBJ2-3,CASSQELGDDTQYF
TRBV19,TRBJ1-2,CASSLGQLLYGYTF
TRBV2,TRBJ1-1,CASSILREPMNTEAFF
TRBV30,TRBJ1-3,CAWRTDRALNTIYF
TRBV10-3,TRBJ2-3,CAISDGRETDTQYF
TRBV27,TRBJ1-5,CASSPRVSQPQHF
TRBV9,TRBJ1-2,CASSVQGADGYTF
TRBV7-9,TRBJ2-5,CASSLGAGETQYF
TRBV28,TRBJ1-1,CASSFPGGEAFF
TRBV7-2,TRBJ2-1,CASSTREVSNEQFF
TRBV10-3,TRBJ1-2,CAISDEGALLGYTF
TRBV9,TRBJ2-2,CASSVGGGSGELFF
TRBV6-2/TRBV6-3,TRBJ1-5,CASSVEYSNQPQHF
TRBV5-5,TRBJ2-1,CASSPAIRGRVSRYNEQFF
TRBV6-2/TRBV6-3,TRBJ2-5,CASSSLRGAQETQYF
TRBV19,TRBJ1-6,CASSSGQGGYSPLHF
TRBV7-9,TRBJ1-4,CASSSTGSPGEKLFF
TRBV4-1,TRBJ2-3,CASSHQGARTDTQYF
TRBV27,TRBJ1-1,CASSSIPRTGGNTEAFF
TRBV4-2,TRBJ2-7,CASSVRSLSSYEQYF
TRBV18,TRBJ1-2,CASSPSSGTGGIGSYGYTF
TRBV6-1,TRBJ2-7,CASSEAYRSYEQYF
TRBV18,TRBJ2-2,CASSPGLAKPTGELFF
TRBV29-1,TRBJ1-2,CSVEDWGETNYGYTF
TRBV19,TRBJ1-2,CASSTWATGEKGGYTF
TRBV6-5,TRBJ2-1,CASSYSIFRGYNEQFF
TRBV6-5,TRBJ2-1,CASSYAWFDEQFF
TRBV5-4,TRBJ2-1,CASSLVGGQGARNEQFF
TRBV5-1,TRBJ1-1,CASSFQGETEAFF
TRBV19,TRBJ1-6,CASRDSPRGNSPLHF
TRBV7-2,TRBJ2-3,CASSLPGTDTQYF
TRBV10-3,TRBJ2-3,CAISETYKGRGSDTQYF
TRBV10-2,TRBJ2-7,CASRRWDRASRDEQYF
TRBV28,TRBJ1-5,CASSPVQGFGNQPQHF
TRBV12-5,TRBJ1-2,CASGTGKQGRGYTF
TRBV4-1,TRBJ1-3,CASSQRPAKEGQGVPGNTIYF
TRBV7-6,TRBJ2-7,CASSTGGDRSYEQYF
TRBV7-9,TRBJ1-5,CASSPTGTGAAGDQPQHF
TRBV24-1,TRBJ2-7,CATSEGTEGEQYF
TRBV11-2,TRBJ1-6,CASSVSPPGSSYNSPLHF
TRBV19,TRBJ1-5,CASRPRGFDAGIPFRGNQPQHF
TRBV9,TRBJ1-1,CASGQVVEGEAFF
TRBV14,TRBJ1-2,CASSPDRGHGGYTF
TRBV19,TRBJ2-1,CASKSTGKYNEQFF